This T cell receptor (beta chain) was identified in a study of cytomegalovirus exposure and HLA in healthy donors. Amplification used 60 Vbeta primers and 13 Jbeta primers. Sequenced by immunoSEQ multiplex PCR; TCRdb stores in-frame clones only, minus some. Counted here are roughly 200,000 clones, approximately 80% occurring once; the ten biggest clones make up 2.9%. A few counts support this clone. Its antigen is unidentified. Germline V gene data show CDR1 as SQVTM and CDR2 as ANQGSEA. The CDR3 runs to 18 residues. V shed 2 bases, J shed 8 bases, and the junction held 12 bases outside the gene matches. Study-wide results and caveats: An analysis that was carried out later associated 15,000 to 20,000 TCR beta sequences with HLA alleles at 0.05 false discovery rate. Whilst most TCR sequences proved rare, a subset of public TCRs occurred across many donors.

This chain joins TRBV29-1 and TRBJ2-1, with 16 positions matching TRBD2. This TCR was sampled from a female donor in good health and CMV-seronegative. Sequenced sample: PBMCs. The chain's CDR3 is CSVEKGGLAGGPRDEQFF. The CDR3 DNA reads TGCAGCGTTGAAAAGGGGGGACTAGCGGGAGGGCCTAGGGATGAGCAGTTCTTC.